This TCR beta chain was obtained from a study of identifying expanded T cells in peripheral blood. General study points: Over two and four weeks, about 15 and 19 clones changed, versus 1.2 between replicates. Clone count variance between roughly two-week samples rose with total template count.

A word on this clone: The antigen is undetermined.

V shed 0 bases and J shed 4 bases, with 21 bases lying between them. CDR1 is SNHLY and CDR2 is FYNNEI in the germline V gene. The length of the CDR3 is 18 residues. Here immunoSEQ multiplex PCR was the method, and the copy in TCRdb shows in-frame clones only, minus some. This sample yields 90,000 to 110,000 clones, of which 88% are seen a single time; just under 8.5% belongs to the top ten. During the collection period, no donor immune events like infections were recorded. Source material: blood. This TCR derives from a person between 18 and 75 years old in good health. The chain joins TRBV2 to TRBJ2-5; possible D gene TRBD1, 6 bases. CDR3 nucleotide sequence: TGTGCCAGCAGTGAAGCGCTCGGCAGGGGTACTTCGGGAGAGACCCAGTACTTC. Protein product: CASSEALGRGTSGETQYF.